This TCR beta chain was profiled in a study of blood T cell repertoires in COVID-19. Study in general: COVID-19 samples from acute and convalescent phases originated in the United States, Italy and Spain.

Method: immunoSEQ multiplex PCR; TCRdb's copy keeps in-frame clones and lacks some. The data contain 210,000 or so clones, 75% to 90% of them singletons. V gave up 0 bases and J gave up 4 bases, with 21 bases separating them. The CDR3 extends over 18 amino acids. The germline V gene has CDR1 KGHSH and CDR2 LQKENI. In terms of age and location, participants ranged from about 18 to 89 years and lived in roughly 22 US areas. Participant-reported clinical history was the basis for cohort assignment. Exposed study participants had met a COVID-19 case within 2 weeks before entry. The clonotype comes from a woman younger than 45 who had been exposed to COVID-19. The V and J genes are TRBV18 and TRBJ1-2, with unresolved D. Sequenced: PBMCs or T cells enriched from blood (not recorded which). The CDR3 protein is CASSPPLQATHSTYGYTF. The CDR3 DNA reads TGTGCCAGCTCACCACCGTTGCAGGCGACACATTCCACCTATGGCTACACCTTC.